Below are 6 T cell receptor delta chains sequenced from a single sample in a study of Vδ1+ human thymocytes. Findings and caveats of the study: In the thymus, TRG and TRD repertoires looked highly polyclonal with Gaussian CDR3 lengths.

Sequences come from RNA converted to cDNA by reverse transcription. The CDR3 regions were amplified by multiplex PCR from V-gene primers to a constant-region primer. TCRdb re-called clones from the multiplex PCR reads via CATT. The sample includes under 85,000 delta-chain clones, approximately 34% of them seen just once. Their recognized antigens are unknown. Sequencing was carried out using Vdelta1+ gamma-delta thymocytes from the thymus. Subset: FACS-sorted CD3+ TCRalphabeta- TCRVdelta1+ TCRVdelta2- thymocytes. The receptors here all came from a boy in the first two years of life who had congenital heart surgery.

This chain links TRDV1 with TRDJ1; 10 bases are a match to TRDD3. Germline-derived CDR1 and CDR2 are TSWWSYY and QGS. V lost 3 bases and J lost 0; bases outside the gene matches: 28. The CDR3 totals 24 residues. The CDR3 coding sequence is TGTGCTCTTGGGGAGGCCCACAAGTTGTCTACTGGGGGATCCTATGCTCAGTACACCGATAAACTCATCTTT. This encodes CALGEAHKLSTGGSYAQYTDKLIF.

This clone was recorded once. The chain combines TRDV1 with TRDJ1, with TRDD3 identical over 8 bases. Germline V gene sequence: CDR1 TSWWSYY, CDR2 QGS. There are 23 residues in the CDR3. The J segment lost 2 bases and the V segment lost 4 bases, leaving 30 bases of the junction unmatched. The DNA for the CDR3 is TGTGCTCTTGGGGTCCTACGAGTCCCCTTACTGGGGGCTGAACCGAAGAATACCGATAAACTCATCTTT. Translating it yields CALGVLRVPLLGAEPKNTDKLIF.

This clone appeared a few times. The gene calls are TRDV1 and TRDJ1; the match to TRDD3 covers 10 bases. Germline-derived CDR1 and CDR2 are TSWWSYY and QGS. Trimming cost V 2 bases and J 0 bases; bases outside gene matches: 18. The CDR3 consists of 21 residues. CDR3 bases: TGTGCTCTTGGGGAAGTCCTTCGTACTGGGGGATTGAAGGGGTACACCGATAAACTCATCTTT. This sequence encodes CALGEVLRTGGLKGYTDKLIF.

This clone was found a few times. The V and J genes are TRDV1 and TRDJ1; D perhaps matches TRDD2 (6 bases). CDR1 TSWWSYY and CDR2 QGS come from the germline V gene. The length of the CDR3 is 17 residues. V was clipped by 3 bases and J by 3 bases, with 20 bases between them. In DNA, the CDR3 is TGTGCTCTTGGGGACCCCTTCCCCCGAATCGGGGCCGATAAACTCATCTTT. It encodes CALGDPFPRIGADKLIF.

This rearrangement joins TRDV1 to TRDJ1; 7 bases map to TRDD3. The CDR3 sequence is 16 residues long. J was trimmed by 3 bases and V by 3 bases; bases with no gene match: 10. CDR1 is TSWWSYY and CDR2 is QGS in the germline V gene. CDR3 sequence (DNA): TGTGCTCTTGGGGAGTGCAATGGATACGCAGCCGATAAACTCATCTTT. It is translated as CALGECNGYAADKLIF.

This clone was observed a few times. The chain combines TRDV1 with TRDJ1; 12 positions agree with TRDD3. Germline CDR1 TSWWSYY, CDR2 QGS. The V and J ends lost 2 bases and 3 bases, in that order; junction bases with no gene match: 16. CDR3 length: 20 residues. The chain's CDR3 is CALGEKLTTLYWGIPDKLIF. As DNA, the CDR3 is TGTGCTCTTGGGGAAAAGTTGACTACCCTCTACTGGGGGATACCCGATAAACTCATCTTT.